A selection of T cell receptor beta chains follows, all from one sample in a study of cytomegalovirus exposure and HLA in healthy donors. Sequencing used immunoSEQ multiplex PCR; TCRdb keeps in-frame clones, though not all of them. The sample records roughly 150,000 clones, approximately 91% being singletons. Input material: PBMCs. All receptors derive from a man aged 18 to 29 in good health and CMV-seronegative. Each CDR3 is given with its conserved first and last residue.

j_call: TRBJ1-3; v_call: TRBV6-1; cdr3_aa: CASELGNTIYF
j_call: TRBJ2-1; v_call: TRBV7-9; cdr3_aa: CASSPGTSLYNEQFF
j_call: TRBJ2-5; v_call: TRBV14; cdr3_aa: CASSQGGLAEFGTQYF
j_call: TRBJ2-2; v_call: TRBV2; cdr3_aa: CASIGRFRFDTGELFF
j_call: TRBJ1-1; v_call: TRBV6-1; cdr3_aa: CASSEYRAGDTEAFF
j_call: TRBJ2-3; v_call: TRBV9; cdr3_aa: CASSPPGLAGGPDTQYF
j_call: TRBJ2-1; v_call: TRBV9; cdr3_aa: CASSVNSAGGENEQFF
j_call: TRBJ1-1; v_call: TRBV4-1; cdr3_aa: CASSQDRGVFF
j_call: TRBJ2-3; v_call: TRBV6-5; cdr3_aa: CASSAVAGDADTQYF
j_call: TRBJ1-6; v_call: TRBV2; cdr3_aa: CASSRNRGNRSYNSPLHF
j_call: TRBJ1-5; v_call: TRBV6-1; cdr3_aa: CASLDSYSNQPQHF
j_call: TRBJ2-1; v_call: TRBV29-1; cdr3_aa: CSVYIAGDEQFF
j_call: TRBJ1-5; v_call: TRBV7-2; cdr3_aa: CASTTDRNSNQPQHF
j_call: TRBJ2-1; v_call: TRBV5-6; cdr3_aa: CASSPTGTGTHEQFF
j_call: TRBJ1-1; v_call: TRBV25-1; cdr3_aa: CASSELRVGEAFF
j_call: TRBJ2-5; v_call: TRBV5-1; cdr3_aa: CASSLPGEETQYF
j_call: TRBJ1-2; v_call: TRBV5-6; cdr3_aa: CASSLQGGLSAYGYTF
j_call: TRBJ1-4; v_call: TRBV6-1; cdr3_aa: CASSDRDRKNEKLFF
j_call: TRBJ1-1; v_call: TRBV6-5; cdr3_aa: CATSSRGQGPNTEAFF
j_call: TRBJ1-1; v_call: TRBV12-5; cdr3_aa: CASGLEVGGTEAFF
j_call: TRBJ2-1; v_call: TRBV27; cdr3_aa: CASQNRHYNEQFF
j_call: TRBJ2-1; v_call: TRBV4-1; cdr3_aa: CASSHRSSGSYNEQFF
j_call: TRBJ2-5; v_call: TRBV29-1; cdr3_aa: CSVDLVQGLLGETQYF
j_call: TRBJ2-5; v_call: TRBV30; cdr3_aa: CAWTPDRGLVETQYF
j_call: TRBJ1-2; v_call: TRBV7-2; cdr3_aa: CASSSHGQRTYGYTF
j_call: TRBJ1-1; v_call: TRBV7-9; cdr3_aa: CASSLAGLNTEAFF
j_call: TRBJ2-5; v_call: TRBV7-6; cdr3_aa: CATRLAGGRSQETQYF
j_call: TRBJ2-3; v_call: TRBV29-1; cdr3_aa: CSVERGMDTQYF
j_call: TRBJ1-5; v_call: TRBV21-1; cdr3_aa: CASSVPGQGIQPQHF
j_call: TRBJ2-3; v_call: TRBV27; cdr3_aa: CASREGLAGVFTDTQYF
j_call: TRBJ2-5; v_call: TRBV27; cdr3_aa: CASSLIAAPRETQYF
j_call: TRBJ2-3; v_call: TRBV19; cdr3_aa: CATAGQGTTDTQYF
j_call: TRBJ2-5; v_call: TRBV7-7; cdr3_aa: CASSSTVARQETQYF
j_call: TRBJ1-3; v_call: TRBV23-1; cdr3_aa: CASWGQGPGNTIYF